These T cell receptor beta chains were read from a single sample in a study of blood T cell repertoires in COVID-19. Produced via immunoSEQ multiplex PCR; TCRdb's table is partial and in-frame only. The sample lists roughly 240,000 clones; under 90% were seen once. The sample consisted of PBMCs or T cells enriched from blood (not recorded which). These receptors originate from a woman aged 40 to 55 who had been exposed to COVID-19. Each CDR3 is given without its conserved first and last residue.

cdr3_aa: ASSPMRDYGYT; j_call: TRBJ1-2; cdr3_length: 11; v_call: TRBV18
cdr3_aa: ASSSSRQGYNEQF; j_call: TRBJ2-1; cdr3_length: 13; v_call: TRBV7-3
cdr3_aa: ASNPTASGGSGTNEKLF; j_call: TRBJ1-4; cdr3_length: 17; v_call: TRBV7-9
cdr3_aa: ASSDMDRGIYGYT; j_call: TRBJ1-2; cdr3_length: 13; v_call: TRBV6-2/TRBV6-3
cdr3_aa: ASSETRGNEQF; j_call: TRBJ2-1; cdr3_length: 11; v_call: TRBV6-1
cdr3_aa: ASSYLLAVEAF; j_call: TRBJ1-1; cdr3_length: 11; v_call: TRBV6-5
cdr3_aa: ASSPGQGAWEQY; j_call: TRBJ2-7; cdr3_length: 12; v_call: TRBV5-1
cdr3_aa: ASSYLLLGGREQY; j_call: TRBJ2-7; cdr3_length: 13; v_call: TRBV6-2/TRBV6-3
cdr3_aa: ASSPGMEATGELF; j_call: TRBJ2-2; cdr3_length: 13; v_call: TRBV6-6
cdr3_aa: SARTASTEAF; j_call: TRBJ1-1; cdr3_length: 10; v_call: TRBV29-1
cdr3_aa: ASQGSLDEKLF; j_call: TRBJ1-4; cdr3_length: 11; v_call: TRBV28
cdr3_aa: ASSEQGEKLF; j_call: TRBJ1-4; cdr3_length: 10; v_call: TRBV25-1
cdr3_aa: ASRGGGSSYEQY; j_call: TRBJ2-7; cdr3_length: 12; v_call: TRBV7-2
cdr3_aa: ASVPSTGGPYEQY; j_call: TRBJ2-7; cdr3_length: 13; v_call: TRBV10-1
cdr3_aa: ASSTPGQEAF; j_call: TRBJ1-1; cdr3_length: 10; v_call: TRBV28
cdr3_aa: AISFTSGAYEQY; j_call: TRBJ2-7; cdr3_length: 12; v_call: TRBV10-3
cdr3_aa: ASSLDERTEAF; j_call: TRBJ1-1; cdr3_length: 11; v_call: TRBV11-1